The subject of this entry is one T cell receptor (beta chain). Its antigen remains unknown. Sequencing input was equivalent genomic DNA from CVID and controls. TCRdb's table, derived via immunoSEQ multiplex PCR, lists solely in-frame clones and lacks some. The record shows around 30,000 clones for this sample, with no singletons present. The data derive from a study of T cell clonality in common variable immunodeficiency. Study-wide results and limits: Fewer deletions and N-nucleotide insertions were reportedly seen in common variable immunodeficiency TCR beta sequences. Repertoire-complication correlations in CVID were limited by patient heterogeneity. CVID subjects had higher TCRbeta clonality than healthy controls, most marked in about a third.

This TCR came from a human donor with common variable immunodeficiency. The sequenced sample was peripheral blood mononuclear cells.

The sequenced part of the CDR3 DNA is TGTGCCAGTAGCTTAGCGGCGTCGGGAGCCTCCTACGAG. Translation gives CASSLAASGASYE. The full-length CDR3 reads as CASSLAASGASYEQYF. J is TRBJ2-7 and V is TRBV19, with D possibly TRBD2 on 6 matching bases. The read terminates 3 residues ahead of where the CDR3 ends, so the germline J gene completes it. Germline values: CDR1 LNHDA, CDR2 SQIVND (reference sequence). There are 16 residues in the CDR3. With 6 bases removed from V and 0 bases from J, the gap between germline ends came to 18 bases.